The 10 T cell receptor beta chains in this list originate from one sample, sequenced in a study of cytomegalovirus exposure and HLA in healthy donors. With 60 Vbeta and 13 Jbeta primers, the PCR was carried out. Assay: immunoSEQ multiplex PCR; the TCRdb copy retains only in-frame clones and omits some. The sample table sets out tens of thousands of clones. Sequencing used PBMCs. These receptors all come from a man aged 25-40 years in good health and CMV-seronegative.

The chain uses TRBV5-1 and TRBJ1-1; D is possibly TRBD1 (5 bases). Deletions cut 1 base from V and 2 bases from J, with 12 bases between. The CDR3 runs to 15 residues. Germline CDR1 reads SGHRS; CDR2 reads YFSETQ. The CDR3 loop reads CASSLIRQTNTEAFF. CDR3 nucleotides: TGCGCCAGCAGCTTGATCCGACAGACCAACACTGAAGCTTTCTTT.

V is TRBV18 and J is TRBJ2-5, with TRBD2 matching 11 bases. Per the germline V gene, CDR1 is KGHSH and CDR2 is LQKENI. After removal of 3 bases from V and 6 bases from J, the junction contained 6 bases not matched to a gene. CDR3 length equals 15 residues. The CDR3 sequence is CASSPQASGRKTQYF. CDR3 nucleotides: TGTGCCAGCTCACCCCAAGCTAGCGGGAGGAAGACCCAGTACTTC.

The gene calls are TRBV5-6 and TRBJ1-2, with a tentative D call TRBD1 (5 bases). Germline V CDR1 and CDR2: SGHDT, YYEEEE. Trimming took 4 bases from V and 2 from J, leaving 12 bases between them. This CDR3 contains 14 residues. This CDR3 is CASSLRTLNYGYTF. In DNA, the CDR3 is TGTGCCAGCAGCCTAAGGACACTGAACTATGGCTACACCTTC.

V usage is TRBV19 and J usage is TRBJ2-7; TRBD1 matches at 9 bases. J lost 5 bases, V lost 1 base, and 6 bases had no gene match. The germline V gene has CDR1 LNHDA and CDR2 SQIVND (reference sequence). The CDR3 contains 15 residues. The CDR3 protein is CASSIVPTGGNEQYF. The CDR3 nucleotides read TGTGCCAGTAGTATAGTCCCGACAGGGGGGAACGAGCAGTACTTC. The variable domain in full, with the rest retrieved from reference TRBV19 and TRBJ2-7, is DGGITQSPKYLFRKEGQNVTLSCEQNLNHDAMYWYRQDPGQGLRLIYYSQIVNDFQKGDIAEGYSVSREKKESFPLTVTSAQKNPTAFYLCASSIVPTGGNEQYFGPGTRLTVT.

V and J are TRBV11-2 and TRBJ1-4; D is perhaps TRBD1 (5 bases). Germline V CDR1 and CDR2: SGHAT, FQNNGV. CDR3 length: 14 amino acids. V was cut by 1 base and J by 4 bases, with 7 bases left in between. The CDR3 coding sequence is TGTGCCAGCAGCTTAGGACAGCTTAATGAAAAACTGTTTTTT. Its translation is CASSLGQLNEKLFF.

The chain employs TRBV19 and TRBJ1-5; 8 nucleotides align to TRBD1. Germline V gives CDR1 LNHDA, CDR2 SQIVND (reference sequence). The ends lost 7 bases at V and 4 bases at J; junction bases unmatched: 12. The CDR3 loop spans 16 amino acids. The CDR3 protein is CASTPSDRGANQPQHF. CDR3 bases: TGTGCCAGTACCCCATCAGACAGGGGCGCGAATCAGCCCCAGCATTTT.

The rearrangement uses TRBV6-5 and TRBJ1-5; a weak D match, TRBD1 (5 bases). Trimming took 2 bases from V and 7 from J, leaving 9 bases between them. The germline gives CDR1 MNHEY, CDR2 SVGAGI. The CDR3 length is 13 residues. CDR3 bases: TGTGCCAGCAGTTACCGGGGGGGGCAGCCCCAGCATTTT. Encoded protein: CASSYRGGQPQHF.

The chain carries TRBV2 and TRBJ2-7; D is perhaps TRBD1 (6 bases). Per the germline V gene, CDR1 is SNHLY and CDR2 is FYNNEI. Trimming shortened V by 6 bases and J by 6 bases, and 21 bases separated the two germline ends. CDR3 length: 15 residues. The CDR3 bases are TGTGCCAGCAGGAGGACAGCGAGCCGTTCGGGCGAGCAGTACTTC. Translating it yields CASRRTASRSGEQYF.

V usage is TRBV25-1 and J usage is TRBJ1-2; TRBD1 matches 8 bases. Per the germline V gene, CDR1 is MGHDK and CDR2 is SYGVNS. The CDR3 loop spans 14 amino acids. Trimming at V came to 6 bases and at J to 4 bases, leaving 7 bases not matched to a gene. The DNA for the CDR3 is TGTGCCAGCAGCTCAGGACAGGGATTCTATGGCTACACCTTC. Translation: CASSSGQGFYGYTF.

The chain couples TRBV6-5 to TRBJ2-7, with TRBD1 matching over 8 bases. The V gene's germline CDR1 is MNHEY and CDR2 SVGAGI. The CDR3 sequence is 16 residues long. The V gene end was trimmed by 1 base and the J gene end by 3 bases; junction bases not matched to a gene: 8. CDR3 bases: TGTGCCAGCAGTTACTTGGCCCCTGACAGGGGCTACGAGCAGTACTTC. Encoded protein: CASSYLAPDRGYEQYF.